Included here is one TCR beta chain sequence, with context. The sample comes from a study of radiotherapy plus CTLA-4 blockade in lung cancer. Germline V gene sequence: CDR1 SGHVS, CDR2 FNYEAQ. V dropped 0 bases and J dropped 5; count of bases not matched to a gene: 12. This CDR3 has 18 residues. This table comes from immunoSEQ multiplex PCR, and its TCRdb copy is limited to in-frame clones, with some not included. The table records around 70,000 clones, approximately 82% of them present only once. The clonotype originates from a human donor with non-small cell lung cancer who had a partial response to radiotherapy plus ipilimumab. This specimen consisted of peripheral blood, obtained from a patient treated with radiotherapy plus ipilimumab. The genes are TRBV7-6 and TRBJ2-5; 10 bases fit TRBD2. The CDR3 protein is CASSLAPGLAPVRETQYF. CDR3 DNA sequence: TGTGCCAGCAGCTTAGCCCCGGGACTAGCGCCAGTCCGGGAGACCCAGTACTTC.